The 3 T cell receptor beta chains below were found in one sample sequenced in a study of neoadjuvant anti-PD-1 for oral cavity cancer. The table came from immunoSEQ multiplex PCR; TCRdb's copy has only in-frame clones and leaves some out. The data hold about 15,000 clones, with 30% to 45% observed a single time. Time point of the sample: after neoadjuvant nivolumab, at surgical resection. The specimen comprised tumor tissue, sampled after nivolumab (anti-PD-1) treatment. The receptors were gathered from a person between 35 and 79 years old with oral cavity squamous cell carcinoma.

In this sample, this clone turned up a few times. J is TRBJ2-4 and V is TRBV5-4; 11 bases align to TRBD1. With V trimmed by 4 bases and J by 6 bases, 9 bases remained unmatched. This CDR3 spans 16 amino acids. CDR1 SGHNT and CDR2 YYREEE come from the germline V gene (reference sequence). CDR3 bases: TGTGCCAGCAGCCCCACATGGGGACAGGGGGGAAACATTCAGTACTTC. As protein: CASSPTWGQGGNIQYF.

This clone showed up just a few times. J is TRBJ2-2 and V is TRBV18, with a possible D match to TRBD1 (5 bases). Germline V CDR1 and CDR2: KGHSH, LQKENI. The V end was cut by 3 bases, the J end by 0 bases, with 20 bases between. There are 19 residues in the CDR3. CDR3 region: CASSPKLRQGNSNTGELFF. The DNA for the CDR3 is TGTGCCAGCTCACCCAAATTGCGCCAGGGTAACTCGAACACCGGGGAGCTGTTTTTT.

This chain links TRBV5-4 with TRBJ1-2; D may be TRBD1 (5 bases). Deletions cut 9 bases from V and 4 bases from J, with 13 bases between. CDR1 SGHNT and CDR2 YYREEE come from the germline V gene (reference sequence). The CDR3 is made up of 12 amino acids. The CDR3 bases are TGTGCCATAATGCAGGGAGGCTATGGCTACACCTTC. Encoded protein: CAIMQGGYGYTF.